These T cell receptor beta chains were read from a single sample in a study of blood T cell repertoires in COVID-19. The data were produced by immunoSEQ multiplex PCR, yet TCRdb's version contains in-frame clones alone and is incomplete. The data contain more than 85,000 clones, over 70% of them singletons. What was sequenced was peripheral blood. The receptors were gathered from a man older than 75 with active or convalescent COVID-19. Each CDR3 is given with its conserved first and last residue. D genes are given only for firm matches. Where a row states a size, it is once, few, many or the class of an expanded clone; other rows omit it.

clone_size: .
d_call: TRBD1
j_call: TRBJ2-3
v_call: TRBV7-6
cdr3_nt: TGTGCCAGCAGCTCACAAGACAGGGGCACAGATACGCAGTATTTT
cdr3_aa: CASSSQDRGTDTQYF

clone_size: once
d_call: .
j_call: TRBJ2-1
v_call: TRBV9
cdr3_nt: TGTGCCAGCAGCGTTGATATCTCGGGCGGGGCCTCCTACAATGAGCAGTTCTTC
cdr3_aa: CASSVDISGGASYNEQFF

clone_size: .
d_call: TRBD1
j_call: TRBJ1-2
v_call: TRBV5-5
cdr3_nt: TGTGCCAGCAGCTTGGTACAGGGGGTAGGAGGCTACACCTTC
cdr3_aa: CASSLVQGVGGYTF

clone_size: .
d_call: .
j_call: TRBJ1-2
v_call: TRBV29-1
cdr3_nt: TGCAGCGTTGGCAGGGCTGGCGGCTACACCTTC
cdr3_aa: CSVGRAGGYTF

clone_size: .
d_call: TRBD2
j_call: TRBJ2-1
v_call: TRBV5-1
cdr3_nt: TGCGCCAGCAGCTCACCCCTAGCGGGGGGATACAATGAGCAGTTCTTC
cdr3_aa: CASSSPLAGGYNEQFF

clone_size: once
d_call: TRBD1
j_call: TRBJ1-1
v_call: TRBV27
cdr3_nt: TGTGCCAGCAGTTTAAAAGGCACGGGACAGGGCTTGAACACTGAAGCTTTCTTT
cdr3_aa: CASSLKGTGQGLNTEAFF

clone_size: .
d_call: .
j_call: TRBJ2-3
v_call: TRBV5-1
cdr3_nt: TGCGCCAGCAGTCTGGCAGGGACAGATACGCAGTATTTT
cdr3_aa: CASSLAGTDTQYF

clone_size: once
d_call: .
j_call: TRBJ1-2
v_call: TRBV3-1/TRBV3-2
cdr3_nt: TGTGCCAGCAGAAATTCGAACCGGGGGGCCTTTGCGGGAGGCTACACCTTC
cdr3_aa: CASRNSNRGAFAGGYTF

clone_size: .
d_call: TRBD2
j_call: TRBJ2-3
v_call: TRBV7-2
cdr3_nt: TGTGCCAGCAGCCCGTTGACTAGCGGGGCTAGCACAGATACGCAGTATTTT
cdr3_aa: CASSPLTSGASTDTQYF

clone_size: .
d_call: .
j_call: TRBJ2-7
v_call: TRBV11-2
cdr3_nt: TGTGCCAGCAGGGTGGGCACCTACGAGCAGTACTTC
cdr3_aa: CASRVGTYEQYF

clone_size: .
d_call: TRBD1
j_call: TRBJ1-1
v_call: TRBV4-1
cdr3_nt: TGCGCCAGCAGCCCCACAGGGGAGAAGGTGAACACTGAAGCTTTCTTT
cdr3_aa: CASSPTGEKVNTEAFF

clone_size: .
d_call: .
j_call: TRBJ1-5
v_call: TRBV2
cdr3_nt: TGTGCCAGCAAGTTGGGGAGTAACAATCAGCCCCAGCATTTT
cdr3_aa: CASKLGSNNQPQHF

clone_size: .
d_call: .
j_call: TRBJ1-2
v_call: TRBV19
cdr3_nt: TGTGCCAGTAGTATAGGGGTGGACAGCCAGGGGATCTATGGCTACACCTTC
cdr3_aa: CASSIGVDSQGIYGYTF

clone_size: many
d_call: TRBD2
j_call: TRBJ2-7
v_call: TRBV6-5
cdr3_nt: TGTGCCAGCAGTTACTCGGGGGCTAGCGGGGCCAACGAGCAGTACTTC
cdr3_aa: CASSYSGASGANEQYF

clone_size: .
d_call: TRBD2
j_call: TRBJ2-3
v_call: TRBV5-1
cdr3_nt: TGCGCCAGCAGAGAGGGACTAGCGGTGAGCACAGATACGCAGTATTTT
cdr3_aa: CASREGLAVSTDTQYF

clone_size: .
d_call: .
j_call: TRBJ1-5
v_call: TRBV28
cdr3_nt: TGTGCCAGCAGTTGGGCCTTTCAGCCCCAGCATTTT
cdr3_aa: CASSWAFQPQHF

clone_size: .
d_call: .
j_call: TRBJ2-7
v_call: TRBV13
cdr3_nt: TGTGCCAGCAGCCCGGACGGACTGGCGCAGTACTTC
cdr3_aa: CASSPDGLAQYF

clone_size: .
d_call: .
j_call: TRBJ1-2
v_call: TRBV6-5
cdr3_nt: TGTGCCAGCAGTCCGTCGCTTCAGGTCATCTATGGCTACACCTTC
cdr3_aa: CASSPSLQVIYGYTF

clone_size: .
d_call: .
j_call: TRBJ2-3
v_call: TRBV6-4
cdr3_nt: TGTGCCAGTGGGCCCCGGGGATCGGCGCAGTATTTT
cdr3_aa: CASGPRGSAQYF

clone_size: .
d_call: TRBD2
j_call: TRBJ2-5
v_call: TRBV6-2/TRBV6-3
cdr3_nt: TGTGCCAGCAGTTACTCTAGCGGGGTATTCGTGGAGACCCAGTACTTC
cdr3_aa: CASSYSSGVFVETQYF

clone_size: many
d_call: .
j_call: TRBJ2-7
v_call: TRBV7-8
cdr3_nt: TGTGCCAGCAGCTTATGGTCGGGTGGGTCCTACGAGCAGTACTTC
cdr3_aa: CASSLWSGGSYEQYF

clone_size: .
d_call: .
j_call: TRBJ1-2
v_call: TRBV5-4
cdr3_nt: TGTGCCAGCAGCTGGGGCGGGGACTATGGCTACACCTTC
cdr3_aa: CASSWGGDYGYTF

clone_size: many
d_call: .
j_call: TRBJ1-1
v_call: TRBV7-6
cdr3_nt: TGTGCCAGCAGCCTGGACAGTTACACTGAAGCTTTCTTT
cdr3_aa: CASSLDSYTEAFF

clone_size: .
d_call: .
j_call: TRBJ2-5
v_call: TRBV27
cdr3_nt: TGTGCCAGCAGTTCCCCCCCGGGGTTACAAGAGACCCAGTACTTC
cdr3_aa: CASSSPPGLQETQYF

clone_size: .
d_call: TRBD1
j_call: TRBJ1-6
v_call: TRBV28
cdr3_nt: TGTGCCAGCAGTCCCGGACAGGGGTTTGTCTCACCCCTCCACTTT
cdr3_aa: CASSPGQGFVSPLHF

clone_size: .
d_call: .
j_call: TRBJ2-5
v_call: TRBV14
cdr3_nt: TGTGCCAGCAGCCAAGAGCGCCTCCGAACGCGAGAGACCCAGTACTTC
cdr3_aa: CASSQERLRTRETQYF